This T cell receptor (beta chain) was sequenced for a study of identical twins. The study, taken as a whole, reports: Twin-shared out-of-frame alpha sequences were enriched for low generation probability.

TCRdb itself ran the 5' RACE reads through MiXCR, one entry per CDR3 protein. This sample has 1.5 million to 2 million distinct CDR3 sequences, with around 29% found just once. A word on this clonotype: Antigen specificity is unknown.

Germline values: CDR1 MNHEY, CDR2 SMNVEV (reference sequence). There are 13 residues in the CDR3. V gave up 3 bases and J gave up 7 bases, with 10 bases separating them. V usage is TRBV27 and J usage is TRBJ2-1, with D possibly matching TRBD2 (5 bases). This TCR was recovered from a newborn girl in good health. The specimen was cord blood. CDR3 residues: CASSFDGGNEQFF. The DNA for the CDR3 is TGTGCCAGCAGTTTTGATGGCGGGAATGAGCAGTTCTTC.